The next 27 T cell receptor beta chains were all read from a single sample in a study of blood T cell repertoires in COVID-19. Here immunoSEQ multiplex PCR was the method, and the copy in TCRdb shows in-frame clones only, minus some. Seen here are 43,000 or so clones, more than 80% observed once, and the top ten hold 8.4%. Sequenced: peripheral blood. The receptors stem from a man in his 60s with active COVID-19.

This clone was observed a single time. V and J are TRBV7-8 and TRBJ1-1; no firm D call. The CDR3 contains 15 residues. Trimming removed 1 base from V and 0 bases from J, with 9 bases in between. Germline V gene lookup returns CDR1 SGHVS and CDR2 FQNEAQ. Written as DNA, the CDR3 is TGTGCCAGCAGCTTAGGCACACAAATGAACACTGAAGCTTTCTTT. Translating gives CASSLGTQMNTEAFF.

Here the CDR3 reads CASRTGQGALTGELFF. The CDR3 nucleotides read TGTGCCAGTAGGACCGGACAGGGGGCGCTGACCGGGGAGCTGTTTTTT. This chain links TRBV19 with TRBJ2-2; the match to TRBD1 covers 11 bases. CDR1 LNHDA and CDR2 SQIVND come from the germline V gene (reference sequence). V lost 6 bases, J lost 5 bases, and 8 bases stayed unmatched. The CDR3 has 16 residues.

This sequence joins TRBV5-4 and TRBJ1-1; TRBD1 is a possible D gene (6 bases). V gave up 4 bases and J gave up 1 base, with 23 bases separating them. Per the germline V gene, CDR1 is SGHNT and CDR2 is YYREEE (reference sequence). This CDR3 contains 18 residues. The CDR3 protein is CASSLFGGGGVRNTEAFF. CDR3 DNA: TGTGCCAGCAGCCTCTTTGGGGGCGGGGGGGTGCGGAACACTGAAGCTTTCTTT.

CDR3 coding DNA: TGCGCCAGCAGCGCTCCCGGGACAGGGGGTCGGCGGTACTTC. Protein: CASSAPGTGGRRYF. This chain links TRBV4-1 with TRBJ2-5; 11 nucleotides match TRBD1. CDR1 and CDR2 (germline): MGHRA, YSYEKL. CDR3 length: 14 residues. The trim removed 5 bases at V and 13 bases at J, leaving 12 bases unmatched.

For this clone: The junction shows a germline mismatch at one end, possibly a read error. The chain has TRBV6-1 and TRBJ2-1; 8 bases fit TRBD2. The CDR3 extends over 14 amino acids. Germline V CDR1 and CDR2: MNHNS, SASEGT. The CDR3: CASREAGAHNEQFF. CDR3 bases: TGTGCCAGCAGGGAAGCGGGAGCCCACAATGAGCAGTTCTTC.

This chain uses TRBV28 with TRBJ1-1; 8 bases are shared with TRBD1. V was clipped by 3 bases and J by 3 bases; unmatched bases: 21. The CDR3 contains 20 residues. Per germline, CDR1 MDHEN and CDR2 SYDVKM. CDR3 coding DNA: TGTGCCAGCAGTTTTCCTCCCGGGACAGGTCACATAGGGAGGGACACTGAAGCTTTCTTT. Translating gives CASSFPPGTGHIGRDTEAFF.

In its sample, this clone was seen once. The chain recombines TRBV27 with TRBJ2-7, with TRBD1 as a possible D gene (6 bases). Trimming removed 2 bases at V and 2 bases at J, with 10 bases between. CDR3 length equals 14 residues. Germline values: CDR1 MNHEY, CDR2 SMNVEV (reference sequence). The DNA of the CDR3 is TGTGCCAGCAGTTTAGACGGGACACCCTACGAGCAGTACTTC. Translating it yields CASSLDGTPYEQYF.

V and J are TRBV11-2 and TRBJ2-7; D possibly corresponds to TRBD1 (5 bases). The V and J ends lost 1 base and 5 bases respectively, with 15 bases between them. The CDR3 loop spans 15 amino acids. Germline assignment: CDR1 SGHAT and CDR2 FQNNGV. The CDR3: CASSLVGQGLDEQYF. For the CDR3, the DNA is TGTGCCAGCAGCTTAGTTGGTCAGGGCCTCGACGAGCAGTACTTC.

The chain carries TRBV18 and TRBJ2-7; 9 nucleotides line up with TRBD1. Unmatched junction bases numbered 5, after V lost 5 bases and J lost 3 bases. Germline CDR1 and CDR2: KGHSH and LQKENI. The CDR3 has 14 residues. The CDR3 reads CASSSGTGSYEQYF. For the CDR3, the DNA is TGTGCCAGCTCATCCGGGACAGGGAGCTACGAGCAGTACTTC.

The chain combines TRBV6-5 with TRBJ2-7, with a possible D match to TRBD1 (5 bases). V was clipped by 6 bases and J by 4 bases, with 13 bases between them. The CDR3 extends over 13 amino acids. Germline V gene sequence: CDR1 MNHEY, CDR2 SVGAGI. This CDR3 reads CASSKGPSYEQYF. The CDR3 nucleotides are TGTGCCAGCAGCAAGGGGCCTTCTTACGAGCAGTACTTC.

The gene calls are TRBV11-2 and TRBJ2-3; 7 nucleotides match TRBD1. Losses at the gene ends were 5 bases for V and 1 base for J; bases not matched to a gene: 6. CDR1 and CDR2 from the germline V gene are SGHAT and FQNNGV. The CDR3 length is 15 residues. The CDR3 is CASSPPGTGTDTQYF. The DNA for the CDR3 is TGTGCCAGCAGCCCTCCCGGGACAGGCACAGATACGCAGTATTTT.

The rearrangement links TRBV7-9 to TRBJ2-1; TRBD2 might be the D (6 bases). The V end lost 5 bases, the J end lost 8 bases, and 16 bases lay between the germline ends. Germline V lookup: CDR1 SEHNR, CDR2 FQNEAQ (reference sequence). The length of the CDR3 is 14 residues. DNA for the CDR3: TGTGCCAGCAGCCCGCCGGGGACTCCCCATGAGCAGTTCTTC. Translating gives CASSPPGTPHEQFF.

The gene calls are TRBV6-1 and TRBJ2-5; TRBD2 matches 9 bases. The CDR3 contains 18 residues. V shed 2 bases and J 5 bases; nucleotides not matched to a gene: 15. Germline V gene sequence: CDR1 MNHNS, CDR2 SASEGT. CDR3 in DNA: TGTGCCAGCAGTGAAAGAGCGGGAGGTGCCCTCTTAGGGGAGACCCAGTACTTC. Translation gives CASSERAGGALLGETQYF.

The chain is built from TRBV12-3 or TRBV12-4 and TRBJ1-1; a weak D match, TRBD1 (5 bases). CDR3 length equals 13 residues. Trimming pared 5 bases from V and 7 bases from J, leaving 14 bases between. CDR3 loop: CASSPPAGREAFF. As DNA, the CDR3 is TGTGCCAGCAGTCCACCCGCAGGGCGTGAAGCTTTCTTT.

The V and J genes are TRBV5-1 and TRBJ2-3; 9 positions match TRBD1. Trimming at V came to 4 bases and at J to 3 bases, leaving 6 bases not matched to a gene. From germline, CDR1 is SGHRS and CDR2 YFSETQ. The length of the CDR3 is 15 residues. CDR3 DNA: TGCGCCAGCAGCACCGGACAGGGGTGGACAGATACGCAGTATTTT. Protein: CASSTGQGWTDTQYF.

This chain connects TRBV29-1 to TRBJ1-1; D ambiguous. Deletions cut 6 bases from V and 0 bases from J, with 11 bases between. Looked up from germline, CDR1 is SQVTM and CDR2 is ANQGSEA. The length of the CDR3 is 13 residues. CDR3 region: CSVTGFMNTEAFF. The CDR3 DNA reads TGCAGCGTGACCGGGTTCATGAACACTGAAGCTTTCTTT.

This clone was recorded only once. CDR3 sequence (DNA): TGTGCCAGCAGCCCCGCTACTAGCGGGAGATCGTATACGCAGTATTTT. Translation gives CASSPATSGRSYTQYF. This chain joins TRBV6-4 and TRBJ2-3, with TRBD2 matching 11 bases. The CDR3 has 16 residues. The V segment lost 6 bases and the J segment 7 bases; nucleotides outside the gene matches: 12. Germline V gives CDR1 MRHNA, CDR2 SNTAGT.

This clone was picked up a small number of times. In nucleotides, the CDR3 is TGTGCCAGCAGCGAGGACAGGGTAGGGGCCTACGAGCAGTACTTC. This gives the protein CASSEDRVGAYEQYF. The chain has TRBV7-9 and TRBJ2-7; 8 bases match TRBD1. The germline gives CDR1 SEHNR, CDR2 FQNEAQ (reference sequence). The CDR3 has 15 amino acids. J was trimmed by 2 bases and V by 5 bases; bases with no gene match: 8.

The chain carries TRBV29-1 and TRBJ2-7; D unclear. Trimming stripped 6 bases from V and 2 bases from J, with 11 bases between. Germline CDR1 reads SQVTM; CDR2 reads ANQGSEA. The CDR3 is 12 amino acids. CDR3 DNA sequence: TGCAGCGTGCCTGGCGGCGCCTACGAGCAGTACTTC. Protein product: CSVPGGAYEQYF.

The CDR3 reads CASSLAPSGSTDTQYF. Written as DNA, the CDR3 is TGCGCCAGCAGCTTGGCCCCTAGCGGGAGCACAGATACGCAGTATTTT. The chain has TRBV5-1 and TRBJ2-3, with TRBD2 matching over 8 bases. The ends lost 0 bases at V and 0 bases at J; junction bases unmatched: 3. From germline, CDR1 is SGHRS and CDR2 YFSETQ. The CDR3 totals 16 residues.

This clone was seen a single time. The chain joins TRBV24-1 to TRBJ2-1, with 8 bases lining up with TRBD2. Germline loops: CDR1 KGHDR, CDR2 SFDVKD. This CDR3 contains 14 residues. J was trimmed by 10 bases and V by 4 bases; bases with no gene match: 8. The CDR3 is CATSDRVAGREQFF. The CDR3 DNA reads TGTGCCACCAGTGACCGCGTAGCGGGACGGGAGCAGTTCTTC.

The chain combines TRBV3-1 (or the pseudogene TRBV3-2) with TRBJ2-3; 8 bases match TRBD1. The V and J ends lost 0 bases and 2 bases, in that order; junction bases with no gene match: 1. CDR1 is LGHDT, CDR2 YNNKEL, per germline (reference sequence). The CDR3 runs to 15 residues. The CDR3 protein is CASSQEDRATDTQYF. CDR3 coding DNA: TGTGCCAGCAGCCAAGAGGACAGGGCCACAGATACGCAGTATTTT.

This chain uses TRBV3-1 (or the pseudogene TRBV3-2) with TRBJ2-2, with D possibly matching TRBD1 (5 bases). This CDR3 contains 16 residues. The V end was cut by 1 base, the J end by 1 base, with 10 bases between. Germline V gene data show CDR1 as LGHDT and CDR2 as YNNKEL (reference sequence). CDR3 nucleotide sequence: TGTGCCAGCAGCCAAGGTTGGGGCGGGAACACCGGGGAGCTGTTTTTT. Its protein product is CASSQGWGGNTGELFF.

The chain is built from TRBV19 and TRBJ2-7, with 14 nucleotides matching TRBD2. The CDR3 length is 16 residues. Germline V gives CDR1 LNHDA, CDR2 SQIVND (reference sequence). The V segment lost 4 bases and the J segment 1 base; nucleotides outside the gene matches: 3. The CDR3 region has the DNA TGTGCCAGTAGTAGGGGGACTAGCGGGAGATCCTACGAGCAGTACTTC. Encoded protein: CASSRGTSGRSYEQYF. Full variable domain (outside the CDR3, taken from reference TRBV19 and TRBJ2-7): DGGITQSPKYLFRKEGQNVTLSCEQNLNHDAMYWYRQDPGQGLRLIYYSQIVNDFQKGDIAEGYSVSREKKESFPLTVTSAQKNPTAFYLCASSRGTSGRSYEQYFGPGTRLTVT.

The chain uses TRBV6-5 and TRBJ1-2; 7 nucleotides match TRBD1. Trimming took 5 bases from V and 4 from J; bases not matched to a gene: 10. This CDR3 is built from 15 residues. The V gene's germline CDR1 is MNHEY and CDR2 SVGAGI. CDR3 DNA sequence: TGTGCCAGCAGTCGGGGAGGACAGGCGATCTATGGCTACACCTTC. This codes for CASSRGGQAIYGYTF.

The chain uses TRBV21-1 and TRBJ1-1; TRBD1, as called in the table, went unchecked against the DNA. TRBV21-1 is classified as a pseudogene. There are 15 residues in the CDR3. CDR3 coding DNA: TGTGCCAGCAGCACCCGCCGACAGGGGAACACTGAAGCTTTCTTT. This encodes CASSTRRQGNTEAFF.

The chain carries TRBV7-9 and TRBJ2-3; D gene ambiguous. V was trimmed by 3 bases and J by 0 bases, leaving 7 bases between them. CDR1 is SEHNR, CDR2 FQNEAQ, per germline (reference sequence). CDR3 length: 14 residues. The CDR3 here is CASSFGFSTDTQYF. The CDR3, as DNA: TGTGCCAGCAGCTTCGGGTTCAGCACAGATACGCAGTATTTT.